This TCR beta chain is drawn from a study of Graves' ophthalmopathy and Graves' hyperthyroidism. Regarding the study as a whole: Among expanded thyroid clonotypes above 0.001 frequency, most also occurred in blood.

Amplification of TCR beta CDR3 regions used RNA transcripts. An initial RT-PCR round employing HTBI primers preceded a second-round multiplex PCR. Each CDR3 protein is one row after TCRdb ran MiXCR on the multiplex PCR reads. This sample has 680,000 or so distinct CDR3 sequences, with 22% found just once. This clonotype was found many times. Its antigen remains unidentified. CDR1 and CDR2 (germline): LNHDA, SQIVND (reference sequence). Trimming took off 3 bases at V and 8 bases at J, with 17 bases between the two ends. This CDR3 spans 15 amino acids. The sample comprised peripheral blood. The sequence was collected from a woman between 18 and 29 years old with stable Graves' hyperthyroidism. Some clones in this sample may be carry-over from other donors' samples. The chain has TRBV19 and TRBJ1-5; D remains unclear. CDR3 amino acids: CASSMRSRTQEPQHF. CDR3 bases: TGTGCCAGTAGTATGCGGTCCAGGACGCAGGAGCCCCAGCATTTT.